This T cell receptor (beta chain) was recorded in a study of blood T cells in healthy people across ages. Sample-barcoded 5' priming and a J-beta primer mix drove a second PCR of roughly 7 to 11 cycles. TCRdb passed the 5' RACE reads through MiXCR, listing each CDR3 protein once. The data contain about 930,000 distinct CDR3 sequences, about 28% of them singletons. Per germline, CDR1 SGHDN and CDR2 FVKESK. CDR3 length: 15 amino acids. The V gene lost 1 base and the J gene lost 7 bases, with 11 bases spanning the gap. A few counts support this clonotype. Separately, the same data were catalogued under a study of T cells of mothers and their children.

This clonotype originated in a woman between 35 and 50 years old in good health. This chain joins TRBV14 and TRBJ1-6; D unresolved. Sequenced sample: blood. The CDR3: CASSQVSRSNSPLHF. CDR3 sequence (DNA): TGTGCCAGCAGCCAAGTATCAAGGAGCAATTCACCCCTCCACTTT.